These 20 T cell receptor beta chains came from one sample sequenced in a study of response to subunit inactivated influenza vaccine. TCRdb itself ran the RT-PCR reads through MiXCR, one entry per CDR3 protein. The sample lists approximately 530,000 distinct CDR3 sequences, 7.5% to 8.5% occurring once. The material was PBMCs from blood, obtained less than 30 months after vaccination. Receptors were obtained from a man aged 50 to 75 who received an inactivated influenza vaccine.

The chain joins TRBV4-1 to TRBJ2-1; 8 bases line up with TRBD2. Losses at the gene ends were 0 bases for V and 12 bases for J; bases not matched to a gene: 7. This CDR3 contains 14 residues. From germline, CDR1 is MGHRA and CDR2 YSYEKL. CDR3 nucleotides: TGCGCCAGCAGCCAAGAGGGCAGCGGGGGTACGCAGTTCTTC. This translates into CASSQEGSGGTQFF.

The sample holds a few counts of this clonotype. V is TRBV4-1 and J is TRBJ2-3; 7 bases line up with TRBD2. Germline V CDR1 and CDR2: MGHRA, YSYEKL. This CDR3 contains 16 residues. V lost 4 bases to trimming and J lost 4 bases; unmatched junction nucleotides: 11. CDR3: CASSRQTGGRADTQYF. The CDR3 nucleotides read TGCGCCAGCAGCCGCCAAACCGGGGGGAGGGCAGATACGCAGTATTTT.

There are a few counts of this clonotype. The rearrangement joins TRBV29-1 to TRBJ1-4; 7 nucleotides line up with TRBD1. Germline loops: CDR1 SQVTM, CDR2 ANQGSEA. The CDR3 has 13 residues. The junction had 6 bases not matched to a gene; V was cut back by 3 bases and J by 8 bases. As DNA, the CDR3 is TGCAGCGTTGAGACAGGGCCCGCCGAAAAACTGTTTTTT. Its protein is CSVETGPAEKLFF. The full variable domain, rest sourced from reference TRBV29-1 and TRBJ1-4, is SAVISQKPSRDICQRGTSLTIQCQVDSQVTMMFWYRQQPGQSLTLIATANQGSEATYESGFVIDKFPISRPNLTFSTLTVSNMSPEDSSIYLCSVETGPAEKLFFGSGTQLSVL.

This clonotype occurred many times. The V call is TRBV6-5, the J call TRBJ1-2; D remains ambiguous. Germline V gene data show CDR1 as MNHEY and CDR2 as SVGAGI. The CDR3 length is 17 residues. Trimming shortened V by 4 bases and J by 2 bases, and 20 bases separated the two germline ends. CDR3 DNA: TGTGCCAGCAGTTCCTCCCGGGGATTCGGCGGGAACTATGGCTACACCTTC. Translation gives CASSSSRGFGGNYGYTF.

This clonotype was seen just once. The chain links TRBV2 to TRBJ1-2, with 7 nucleotides matching TRBD1. The V and J ends lost 8 bases and 4 bases, in that order; junction bases with no gene match: 16. The CDR3 consists of 16 residues. Per germline, CDR1 SNHLY and CDR2 FYNNEI. CDR3 DNA sequence: TGTGCCAGCCGATACCATGGGACAGAAGTTCTCTATGGCTACACCTTC. Protein sequence: CASRYHGTEVLYGYTF.

This clonotype was counted many times. The V gene is TRBV6-5, the J gene TRBJ2-7, with D hard to call. Trimming cost V 0 bases and J 3 bases, with 9 bases left between them. The CDR3 is 14 residues long. The germline V gene has CDR1 MNHEY and CDR2 SVGAGI. The DNA of the CDR3 is TGTGCCAGCAGTTACTCGACGGCGAACTACGAGCAGTACTTC. This translates into CASSYSTANYEQYF.

This clonotype was recorded many times. The chain links TRBV4-1 to TRBJ1-2; D is ambiguous. The CDR3 contains 16 residues. Germline values: CDR1 MGHRA, CDR2 YSYEKL. V was trimmed by 1 base and J by 6 bases, leaving 18 bases between them. CDR3 sequence: CASSQGVNLGGNGYTF. In DNA, the CDR3 is TGCGCCAGCAGCCAAGGGGTTAACCTAGGTGGTAATGGCTACACCTTC.

The sample holds a few counts of this clonotype. V and J are TRBV7-9 and TRBJ2-7; TRBD2 might be the D (6 bases). This CDR3 comprises 15 residues. From germline, CDR1 is SEHNR and CDR2 FQNEAQ (reference sequence). Trimming shortened V by 4 bases and J by 1 base, and 14 bases separated the two germline ends. The CDR3 reads CASSSGTARSYEQYF. The CDR3 DNA reads TGTGCCAGCAGCTCCGGGACTGCTCGGTCCTACGAGCAGTACTTC.

This clonotype was observed a handful of times. The chain combines TRBV5-1 with TRBJ2-7; 9 bases agree with TRBD1. Germline CDR1 and CDR2: SGHRS and YFSETQ. The CDR3 totals 14 residues. With V trimmed by 6 bases and J by 5 bases, 9 bases remained unmatched. CDR3 sequence reads: CASNRDRVGDEQYF. In DNA, the CDR3 is TGCGCCAGCAACAGGGACAGGGTAGGCGACGAGCAGTACTTC.

On this clonotype itself: At one of its ends the junction is not consistent with the germline gene, which may arise from a read error. The chain couples TRBV3-1 to TRBJ2-3; D remains unclear. The germline V gene encodes CDR1 LGHDT and CDR2 YNNKEL (reference sequence). There are 11 residues in the CDR3. CDR3 in DNA: TGTGCCAACAGCCAAACAGATACGCAGTATTTT. Translation: CANSQTDTQYF.

This clonotype was observed a few times. The gene calls are TRBV2 and TRBJ2-3; 12 nucleotides align to TRBD2. V trimming: 3 bases; J trimming: 1 base; junction bases outside the gene matches: 11. The CDR3 has 19 residues. Germline V gene sequence: CDR1 SNHLY, CDR2 FYNNEI. The CDR3 sequence: CASSDPLAGGSGRTDTQYF. The CDR3 DNA follows: TGTGCCAGCAGTGATCCCCTAGCGGGAGGGTCCGGGCGCACAGATACGCAGTATTTT.

There are a few counts of this clonotype. V is TRBV18 and J is TRBJ2-1; TRBD1 aligns across 7 bases. Per germline, CDR1 KGHSH and CDR2 LQKENI. V gave up 4 bases and J gave up 9 bases; unmatched junction bases: 9. The CDR3 consists of 14 residues. The chain's CDR3 is CASSLGQATREQFF. In DNA, the CDR3 is TGTGCCAGCTCACTCGGACAGGCAACCCGTGAGCAGTTCTTC.

This clonotype was seen at least ten times. This chain uses TRBV20-1 with TRBJ2-5, with a weak D call TRBD2 (5 bases). The CDR3 sequence is 12 residues long. Looked up from germline, CDR1 is DFQATT and CDR2 is SNEGSKA (reference sequence). The CDR3 is CRSGINQETQYF. The CDR3 DNA reads TGCCGATCGGGGATCAACCAAGAGACCCAGTACTTC.

The table lists this clonotype with many counts. The chain employs TRBV28 and TRBJ2-5, with TRBD1 matching 7 bases. CDR1 is MDHEN, CDR2 SYDVKM, per germline. V shed 10 bases and J 6 bases; nucleotides not matched to a gene: 17. The CDR3 consists of 15 residues. CDR3 DNA: TGTGCCACCCATTCACGGGACAGAGTCTTCAAGACCCAGTACTTC. It is translated as CATHSRDRVFKTQYF.

The rearrangement joins TRBV10-3 to TRBJ2-7; 13 bases map to TRBD2. CDR3 size: 14 residues. V lost 2 bases, J lost 10 bases, and 5 bases stayed unmatched. CDR1 ENHRY and CDR2 SYGVKD come from the germline V gene. CDR3 protein: CAISETSGRAYQYF. Written as DNA, the CDR3 is TGTGCCATCAGTGAGACTAGCGGGAGGGCCTACCAGTACTTC.

The V and J genes are TRBV12-3 or TRBV12-4 and TRBJ1-5; a weak D match, TRBD1 (5 bases). Trimming removed 3 bases at V and 6 bases at J, with 12 bases between. The CDR3 sequence is 14 residues long. The CDR3 nucleotides are TGTGCCAGCAGTTTGCAGGGAACGAGTCAGCCCCAGCATTTT. It is translated as CASSLQGTSQPQHF.

This clonotype was counted only a few times. The chain carries TRBV5-4 and TRBJ2-7; D is possibly TRBD1 (6 bases). The CDR3 is 13 amino acids. Germline lookup yields CDR1 SGHNT and CDR2 YYREEE (reference sequence). V was pared by 3 bases and J by 3 bases, with 10 bases between. CDR3 coding DNA: TGTGCCAGCAGCTCTCAGGGGAACTACGAGCAGTACTTC. This codes for CASSSQGNYEQYF.

The chain joins TRBV5-1 to TRBJ2-5, with D hard to call. The CDR3 contains 14 residues. Per germline, CDR1 SGHRS and CDR2 YFSETQ. Trimming took off 3 bases at V and 4 bases at J, with 13 bases between the two ends. CDR3 nucleotide sequence: TGCGCCAGCAGCTCGAAGCCAATCGGAGAGACCCAGTACTTC. Residues: CASSSKPIGETQYF.

This clonotype was seen at least ten times. The gene calls are TRBV5-1 and TRBJ2-2; TRBD2 agrees at 9 bases. This CDR3 has 18 amino acids. The germline V gene encodes CDR1 SGHRS and CDR2 YFSETQ. Trimming at V came to 1 base and at J to 4 bases, leaving 11 bases not matched to a gene. This CDR3 reads CASSLYPAGGLGTGELFF. Here the CDR3 DNA reads TGCGCCAGCAGCTTGTATCCAGCGGGGGGCCTCGGCACCGGGGAGCTGTTTTTT.

This clonotype was picked up many times. The chain couples TRBV4-1 to TRBJ2-1; 9 nucleotides match TRBD2. CDR1 MGHRA and CDR2 YSYEKL come from the germline V gene. The CDR3 spans 16 residues. Losses at the gene ends were 3 bases for V and 6 bases for J; bases not matched to a gene: 9. For the CDR3, the DNA is TGCGCCAGCAGCCACACCACGGGACTAGCTCGCAATGAGCAGTTCTTC. Translation: CASSHTTGLARNEQFF.